This T cell receptor (beta chain) came from a study of blood T cells in healthy people across ages. The V and J ends lost 6 bases and 0 bases respectively, with 16 bases between them. This CDR3 contains 15 residues. The germline V gene encodes CDR1 DFQATT and CDR2 SNEGSKA (reference sequence). This clonotype showed up just a few times. Its antigen is not identified. The study's findings and limits: Investigators treated diversity estimates from one million T cells as underestimates.

The second PCR ran roughly 6 to 11 cycles with a sample-barcoded 5' primer and J-beta primers. TCRdb independently ran MiXCR on the 5' RACE reads; one entry per CDR3 protein. The sample lists about 730,000 distinct CDR3 sequences, 40% to 45% occurring once. This TCR was recovered from a woman aged 60-70 years in good health. Material for sequencing was blood. The chain employs TRBV20-1 and TRBJ2-3, with no clear D. The DNA for the CDR3 is TGCAGTGCCGGTGATCCCCGATCTAGCACAGATACGCAGTATTTT. Encoded protein: CSAGDPRSSTDTQYF.